Below are 25 T cell receptor beta chains sequenced from a single sample in a study of response to subunit inactivated influenza vaccine. TCRdb recomputed calls from the RT-PCR reads with MiXCR, one row per CDR3 protein. The table has 650,000 or so distinct CDR3 sequences, less than 15% seen once. Material: PBMCs from blood, obtained about 14 days before vaccination. The receptor set was obtained from a man aged 50-60 years who received an inactivated influenza vaccine.

This clonotype showed up just a few times. The chain combines TRBV28 with TRBJ1-2; no clear D gene. The germline V gene encodes CDR1 MDHEN and CDR2 SYDVKM. V shed 4 bases and J shed 8 bases, with 11 bases lying between them. This CDR3 is 12 amino acids long. DNA for the CDR3: TGTGCCAGCAGTTCGCCCCTGGTAGGCTACACCTTC. Protein product: CASSSPLVGYTF.

The chain is built from TRBV18 and TRBJ2-2; no clear D gene. With 1 base removed from V and 4 bases from J, the gap between germline ends came to 13 bases. The CDR3 consists of 16 residues. Germline V gene data show CDR1 as KGHSH and CDR2 as LQKENI. The CDR3 DNA follows: TGTGCCAGCTCACCACGAGAAGGGCTAGTCACCGGGGAGCTGTTTTTT. Translation gives CASSPREGLVTGELFF.

The J gene is TRBJ2-1, the V gene TRBV10-3, with D perhaps TRBD2 (6 bases). Looked up from germline, CDR1 is ENHRY and CDR2 is SYGVKD. V shed 11 bases and J shed 2 bases, with 16 bases lying between them. This CDR3 has 14 amino acids. CDR3 DNA sequence: TGTGCCCACTCTCGAGGAGGGGCCTACAATGAGCAGTTCTTC. Translating gives CAHSRGGAYNEQFF.

This clonotype was found a few times. The chain is built from TRBV5-1 and TRBJ1-1; D is perhaps TRBD1 (5 bases). CDR1 and CDR2 from the germline V gene are SGHRS and YFSETQ. Trimming shortened V by 2 bases and J by 0 bases, and 11 bases separated the two germline ends. The CDR3 has 15 residues. The DNA of the CDR3 is TGCGCCAGCAGCTTACTACAGGCGCTGAACACTGAAGCTTTCTTT. This translates into CASSLLQALNTEAFF.

This clonotype was counted ten times or more. The chain couples TRBV5-1 to TRBJ2-2; 7 nucleotides line up with TRBD1. This CDR3 is built from 16 residues. The germline V gene encodes CDR1 SGHRS and CDR2 YFSETQ. The V segment lost 4 bases and the J segment 0 bases; nucleotides outside the gene matches: 6. In DNA, the CDR3 is TGCGCCAGCAGCCTTGACAGGGTTGCGAACACCGGGGAGCTGTTTTTT. It is translated as CASSLDRVANTGELFF. The full variable domain, in which reference TRBV5-1 and TRBJ2-2 provide the parts outside the CDR3, is KAGVTQTPRYLIKTRGQQVTLSCSPISGHRSVSWYQQTPGQGLQFLFEYFSETQRNKGNFPGRFSGRQFSNSRSEMNVSTLELGDSALYLCASSLDRVANTGELFFGEGSRLTVL.

This clonotype was counted a few times. This chain connects TRBV29-1 to TRBJ2-1; 8 nucleotides agree with TRBD2. J gave up 9 bases and V 4 bases, and 5 bases lay outside the gene matches. The V gene's germline CDR1 is SQVTM and CDR2 ANQGSEA. The CDR3 is 12 residues long. The CDR3 reads CSVGGLAFEQFF. The CDR3 DNA reads TGCAGCGTTGGCGGACTAGCTTTTGAGCAGTTCTTC.

This clonotype has only a few counts. The rearrangement links TRBV29-1 to TRBJ2-7; 11 nucleotides match TRBD2. Unmatched junction bases numbered 3, after V lost 2 bases and J lost 0 bases. CDR3 length equals 15 residues. CDR1 is SQVTM and CDR2 is ANQGSEA in the germline V gene. The CDR3, as DNA: TGCAGCGTTGAATTAGCGGGAGGGCTCTCCTACGAGCAGTACTTC. The encoded protein is CSVELAGGLSYEQYF.

This clonotype showed up many times. The chain couples TRBV5-1 to TRBJ2-1, with 9 bases that match TRBD2. The CDR3 totals 13 residues. Germline V gene data show CDR1 as SGHRS and CDR2 as YFSETQ. Trimming at V came to 4 bases and at J to 10 bases, leaving 6 bases not matched to a gene. The CDR3, as DNA: TGCGCCAGCAGCAGCCTAGCGGGAATGGAGCAGTTCTTC. This sequence encodes CASSSLAGMEQFF.

This clonotype was observed a handful of times. V gene TRBV12-3 or TRBV12-4 combines with J gene TRBJ1-2; D is undetermined. V gave up 7 bases and J gave up 1 base, with 7 bases separating them. The CDR3 is 12 amino acids. In nucleotides, the CDR3 is TGTGCCAGCACTGAGAATAACTATGGCTACACCTTC. The encoded protein is CASTENNYGYTF.

The rearrangement uses TRBV5-1 and TRBJ2-1; the match to TRBD2 covers 7 bases. V shed 0 bases, J shed 6 bases, and the junction held 9 bases outside the gene matches. CDR1 and CDR2 from the germline V gene are SGHRS and YFSETQ. The CDR3 covers 16 residues. The CDR3 spells CASSLGVTSNSNEQFF. In nucleotides, the CDR3 is TGCGCCAGCAGCTTGGGGGTGACTAGCAATAGCAATGAGCAGTTCTTC.

This clonotype was observed at least ten times. The chain is built from TRBV6-5 and TRBJ2-2; D unclear. Trimming left V 3 bases short and J 7 bases short, with 6 bases between. The CDR3 spans 12 residues. CDR1 MNHEY and CDR2 SVGAGI come from the germline V gene. As DNA, the CDR3 is TGTGCCAGCAGTTATCCGGGCGGGGAGCTGTTTTTT. It yields the protein CASSYPGGELFF.

The chain couples TRBV10-2 to TRBJ2-3; 13 nucleotides line up with TRBD2. V trimming: 6 bases; J trimming: 6 bases; junction bases outside the gene matches: 6. Germline CDR1 is WSHSY and CDR2 is SAAADI. CDR3 length: 15 amino acids. This chain's CDR3 is CASRRLAGGQDTQYF. The CDR3 DNA reads TGCGCCAGCAGAAGACTAGCGGGAGGTCAGGATACGCAGTATTTT.

The chain combines TRBV28 with TRBJ2-5, with 8 bases aligning to TRBD1. Germline V gene lookup returns CDR1 MDHEN and CDR2 SYDVKM. The trim removed 5 bases at V and 5 bases at J, leaving 7 bases unmatched. CDR3 length: 14 residues. CDR3: CASSHRQGMETQYF. The CDR3 DNA sequence: TGTGCCAGCAGTCACAGACAGGGGATGGAGACCCAGTACTTC.

The rearrangement uses TRBV10-3 and TRBJ2-7; 8 nucleotides align to TRBD2. J was trimmed by 4 bases and V by 3 bases; bases with no gene match: 11. The CDR3 is 16 residues long. Germline-derived CDR1 and CDR2 are ENHRY and SYGVKD. CDR3 loop: CAISDSRGGQTYEQYF. The CDR3 DNA reads as TGTGCCATCAGTGATTCCCGGGGGGGGCAAACGTACGAGCAGTACTTC.

The V gene is TRBV6-1, the J gene TRBJ2-4; 8 bases fit TRBD1. Per the germline V gene, CDR1 is MNHNS and CDR2 is SASEGT. The CDR3 extends over 15 amino acids. V lost 6 bases to trimming and J lost 3 bases; unmatched junction nucleotides: 7. The CDR3 here is CASRPGQGSKNIQYF. For the CDR3, the DNA is TGTGCCAGCAGACCCGGACAGGGTAGCAAAAACATTCAGTACTTC.

This clonotype was recorded a few times. The chain carries TRBV28 and TRBJ1-2; tentatively, D is TRBD1 (6 bases). Between the trimmed V and J ends, which lost 11 bases and 3 bases, there was a span of 16 bases. The length of the CDR3 is 13 residues. Germline V CDR1 and CDR2: MDHEN, SYDVKM. The CDR3 DNA is TGTGCCTCCGTTAGGGGGGCAGACTATGGCTACACCTTC. This codes for CASVRGADYGYTF.

The chain couples TRBV12-3 or TRBV12-4 to TRBJ1-3; D is undetermined. The CDR3 is made up of 16 amino acids. V shed 5 bases and J shed 0 bases, with 14 bases lying between them. The CDR3 nucleotides are TGTGCCAGCAGTGCCCTAATTGCACACTCTGGAAACACCATATATTTT. Amino acid sequence: CASSALIAHSGNTIYF.

Many counts were recorded for this clonotype. The CDR3 nucleotides are TGTGCCAGCATGGACAGGGGGCGGACAGATACGCAGTATTTT. Protein product: CASMDRGRTDTQYF. V usage is TRBV6-1 and J usage is TRBJ2-3; 11 bases fit TRBD1. V gave up 7 bases and J gave up 3 bases; unmatched junction bases: 3. Per the germline V gene, CDR1 is MNHNS and CDR2 is SASEGT. The CDR3 contains 14 residues.

This clonotype appeared a few times. The chain is built from TRBV2 and TRBJ1-4; unclear D gene. The CDR3 loop spans 15 amino acids. Deletions cut 7 bases from V and 0 bases from J, with 12 bases between. Germline loops: CDR1 SNHLY, CDR2 FYNNEI. CDR3 in amino acids: CASITGRATNEKLFF. The CDR3 DNA follows: TGTGCCAGCATTACCGGACGAGCAACTAATGAAAAACTGTTTTTT.

The chain recombines TRBV12-3 or TRBV12-4 with TRBJ2-5, with D perhaps matching TRBD1 (5 bases). The CDR3 sequence is 14 residues long. Trimming cost V 5 bases and J 5 bases, with 15 bases left between them. The CDR3 here is CASSADMDGETQYF. For the CDR3, the DNA is TGTGCCAGCAGTGCGGACATGGATGGGGAGACCCAGTACTTC.

The table lists this clonotype with many counts. The chain uses TRBV5-1 and TRBJ2-4, with 7 bases fitting TRBD1. V lost 4 bases to trimming and J lost 6 bases; unmatched junction nucleotides: 13. CDR1 and CDR2 (germline): SGHRS, YFSETQ. The CDR3 is 16 residues long. CDR3 sequence: CASSQREQGFGNIQYF. The DNA of the CDR3 is TGCGCCAGCAGCCAAAGAGAACAGGGGTTTGGAAACATTCAGTACTTC.

J is TRBJ1-1 and V is TRBV6-2 or TRBV6-3; D is undetermined. In germline, CDR1 is MNHEY, CDR2 SVGEGT. V dropped 0 bases and J dropped 5 bases, with 22 bases sitting between them. The CDR3 consists of 18 residues. The CDR3 DNA sequence: TGTGCCAGCAGTTACTCTCTCCAGCTCCTCCTTAGGGATACTGAAGCTTTCTTT. Its protein is CASSYSLQLLLRDTEAFF.

This clonotype has a handful of counts. The genes are TRBV18 and TRBJ2-7, with TRBD2 identical over 9 bases. The CDR3 has 13 amino acids. With 4 bases clipped from V and 5 bases from J, the junction kept 3 bases outside the gene matches. In germline, CDR1 is KGHSH, CDR2 LQKENI. CDR3 sequence reads: CASSLGTSNEQYF. The CDR3 DNA follows: TGTGCCAGCTCACTCGGGACTAGCAACGAGCAGTACTTC. The full variable domain, in which reference TRBV18 and TRBJ2-7 provide the parts outside the CDR3, is NAGVMQNPRHLVRRRGQEARLRCSPMKGHSHVYWYRQLPEEGLKFMVYLQKENIIDESGMPKERFSAEFPKEGPSILRIQQVVRGDSAAYFCASSLGTSNEQYFGPGTRLTVT.

The chain links TRBV28 to TRBJ2-7, with D perhaps matching TRBD2 (6 bases). The CDR3 consists of 17 residues. Per the germline V gene, CDR1 is MDHEN and CDR2 is SYDVKM. V was pared by 6 bases and J by 3 bases, with 24 bases between. CDR3 protein: CASSNPPGVGGNYEQYF. Here the CDR3 DNA reads TGTGCCAGCAGCAACCCCCCTGGTGTGGGAGGCAACTACGAGCAGTACTTC.

This clonotype appeared many times. The gene calls are TRBV12-3 or TRBV12-4 and TRBJ2-2; no clear D. V was trimmed by 7 bases and J by 2 bases, leaving 5 bases between them. CDR3 length equals 12 residues. CDR3 in DNA: TGTGCCAGCACCCCAAACACCGGGGAGCTGTTTTTT. Its protein is CASTPNTGELFF.